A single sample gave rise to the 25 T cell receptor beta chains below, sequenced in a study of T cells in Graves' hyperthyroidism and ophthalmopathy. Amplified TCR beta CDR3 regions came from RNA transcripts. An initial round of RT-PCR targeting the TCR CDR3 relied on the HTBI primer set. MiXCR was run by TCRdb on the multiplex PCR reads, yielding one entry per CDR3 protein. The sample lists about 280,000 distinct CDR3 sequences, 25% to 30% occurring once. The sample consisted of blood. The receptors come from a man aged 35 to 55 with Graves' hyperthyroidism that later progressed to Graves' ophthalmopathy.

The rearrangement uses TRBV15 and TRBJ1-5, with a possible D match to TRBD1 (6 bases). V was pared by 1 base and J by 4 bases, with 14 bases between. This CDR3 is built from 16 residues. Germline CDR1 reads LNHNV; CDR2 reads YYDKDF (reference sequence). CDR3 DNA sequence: TGTGCCACCAGCAGAGGACAGGCCCCTGGGAATCAGCCCCAGCATTTT. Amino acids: CATSRGQAPGNQPQHF.

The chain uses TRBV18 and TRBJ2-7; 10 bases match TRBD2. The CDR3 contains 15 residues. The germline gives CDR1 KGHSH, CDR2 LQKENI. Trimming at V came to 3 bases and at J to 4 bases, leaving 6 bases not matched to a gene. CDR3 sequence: CASSPQAGGPYEQYF. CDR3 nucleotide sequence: TGTGCCAGCTCACCCCAAGCGGGAGGGCCGTACGAGCAGTACTTC. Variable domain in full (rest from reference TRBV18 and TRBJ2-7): NAGVMQNPRHLVRRRGQEARLRCSPMKGHSHVYWYRQLPEEGLKFMVYLQKENIIDESGMPKERFSAEFPKEGPSILRIQQVVRGDSAAYFCASSPQAGGPYEQYFGPGTRLTVT.

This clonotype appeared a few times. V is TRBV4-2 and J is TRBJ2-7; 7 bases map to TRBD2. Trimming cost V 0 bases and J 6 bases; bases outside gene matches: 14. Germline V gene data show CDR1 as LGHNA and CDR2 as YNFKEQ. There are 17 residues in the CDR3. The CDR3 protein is CASSQEIGGRERGEQYF. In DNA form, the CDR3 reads TGTGCCAGCAGCCAAGAGATAGGTGGGCGGGAGCGGGGCGAGCAGTACTTC.

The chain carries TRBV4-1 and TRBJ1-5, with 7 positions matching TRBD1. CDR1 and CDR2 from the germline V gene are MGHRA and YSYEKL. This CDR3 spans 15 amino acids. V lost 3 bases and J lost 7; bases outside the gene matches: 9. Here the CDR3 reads CASSQVDRDEQPQHF. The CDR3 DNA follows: TGCGCCAGCAGCCAGGTTGACAGGGATGAACAGCCCCAGCATTTT.

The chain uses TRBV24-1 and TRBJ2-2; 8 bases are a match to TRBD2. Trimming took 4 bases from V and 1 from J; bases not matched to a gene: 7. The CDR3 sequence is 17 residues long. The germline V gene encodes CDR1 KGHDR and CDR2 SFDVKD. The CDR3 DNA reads TGTGCCACCAGTGAACATAACAGCGGGAGGAACACCGGGGAGCTGTTTTTT. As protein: CATSEHNSGRNTGELFF.

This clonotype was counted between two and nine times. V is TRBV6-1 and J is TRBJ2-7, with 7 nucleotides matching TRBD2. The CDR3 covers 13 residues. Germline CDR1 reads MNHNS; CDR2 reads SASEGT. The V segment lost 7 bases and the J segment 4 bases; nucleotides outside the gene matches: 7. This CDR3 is CASNPAGMYEQYF. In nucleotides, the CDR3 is TGTGCCAGCAACCCAGCGGGGATGTACGAGCAGTACTTC.

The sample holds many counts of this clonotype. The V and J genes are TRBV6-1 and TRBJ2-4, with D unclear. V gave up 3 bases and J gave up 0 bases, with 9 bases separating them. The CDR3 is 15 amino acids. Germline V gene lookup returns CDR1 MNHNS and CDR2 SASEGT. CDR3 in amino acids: CASSDRNPAKNIQYF. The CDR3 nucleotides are TGTGCCAGCAGTGATCGGAACCCAGCCAAAAACATTCAGTACTTC.

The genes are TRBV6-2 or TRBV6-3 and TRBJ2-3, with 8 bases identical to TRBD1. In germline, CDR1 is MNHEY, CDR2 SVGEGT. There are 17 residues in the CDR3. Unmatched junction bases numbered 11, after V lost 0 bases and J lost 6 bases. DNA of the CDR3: TGTGCCAGCAGTTACTCGAAAGGGACAGGTGGGGTGGATACGCAGTATTTT. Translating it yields CASSYSKGTGGVDTQYF.

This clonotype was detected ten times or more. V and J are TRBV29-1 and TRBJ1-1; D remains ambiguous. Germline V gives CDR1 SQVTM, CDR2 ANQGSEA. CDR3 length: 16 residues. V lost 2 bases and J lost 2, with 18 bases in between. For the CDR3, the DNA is TGCAGCGTTGAAATAAGGAGGGCGGGTTCAAACACTGAAGCTTTCTTT. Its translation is CSVEIRRAGSNTEAFF.

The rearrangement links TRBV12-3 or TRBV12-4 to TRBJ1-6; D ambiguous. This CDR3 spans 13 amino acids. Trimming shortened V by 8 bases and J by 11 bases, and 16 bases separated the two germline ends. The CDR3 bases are TGTGCCAGCGATTATAATCGGGTAGCACCCCTCCACTTT. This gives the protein CASDYNRVAPLHF.

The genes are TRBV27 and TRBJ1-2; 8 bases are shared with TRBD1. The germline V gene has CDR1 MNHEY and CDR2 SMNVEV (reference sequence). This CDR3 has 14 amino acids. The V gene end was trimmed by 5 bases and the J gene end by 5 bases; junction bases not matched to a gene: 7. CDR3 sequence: CASSPTGDDYGYTF. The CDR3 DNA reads TGTGCCAGCAGTCCGACAGGGGACGATTATGGCTACACCTTC.

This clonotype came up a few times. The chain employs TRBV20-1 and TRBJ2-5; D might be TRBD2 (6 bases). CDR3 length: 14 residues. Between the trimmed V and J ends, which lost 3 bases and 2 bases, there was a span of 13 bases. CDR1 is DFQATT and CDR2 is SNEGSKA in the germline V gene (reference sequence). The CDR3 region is CSASFDGGQETQYF. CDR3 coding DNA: TGCAGTGCTAGCTTCGACGGAGGGCAAGAGACCCAGTACTTC.

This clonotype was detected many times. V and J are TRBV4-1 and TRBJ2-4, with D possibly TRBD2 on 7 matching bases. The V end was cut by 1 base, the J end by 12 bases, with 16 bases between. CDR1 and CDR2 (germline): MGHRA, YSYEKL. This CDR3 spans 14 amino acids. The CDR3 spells CASSQVLRGGGQYF. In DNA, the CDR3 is TGCGCCAGCAGCCAAGTTCTACGGGGAGGGGGTCAGTACTTC.

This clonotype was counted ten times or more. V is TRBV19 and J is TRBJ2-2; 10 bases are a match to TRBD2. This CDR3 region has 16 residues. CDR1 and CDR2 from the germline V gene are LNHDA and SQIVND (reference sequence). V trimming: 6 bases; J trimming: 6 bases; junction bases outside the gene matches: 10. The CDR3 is CASSPPSGRAPGELFF. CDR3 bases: TGTGCCAGTAGCCCCCCTAGCGGGAGAGCCCCCGGGGAGCTGTTTTTT.

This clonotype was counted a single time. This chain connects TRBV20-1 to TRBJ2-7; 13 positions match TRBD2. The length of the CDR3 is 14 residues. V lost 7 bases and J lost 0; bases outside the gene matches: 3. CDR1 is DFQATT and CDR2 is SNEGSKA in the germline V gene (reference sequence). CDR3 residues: CSGLAGGNSYEQYF. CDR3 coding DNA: TGCAGTGGACTAGCGGGAGGAAACTCCTACGAGCAGTACTTC.

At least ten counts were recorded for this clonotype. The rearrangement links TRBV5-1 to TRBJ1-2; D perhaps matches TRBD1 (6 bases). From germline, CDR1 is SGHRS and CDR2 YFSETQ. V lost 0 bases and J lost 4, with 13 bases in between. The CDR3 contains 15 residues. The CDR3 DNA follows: TGCGCCAGCAGCTTGGGACAGGTGGGGCTCTATGGCTACACCTTC. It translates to CASSLGQVGLYGYTF.

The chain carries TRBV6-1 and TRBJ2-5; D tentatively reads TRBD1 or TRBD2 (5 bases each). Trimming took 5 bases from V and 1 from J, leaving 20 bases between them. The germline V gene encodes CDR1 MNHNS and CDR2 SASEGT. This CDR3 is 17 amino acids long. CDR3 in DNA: TGTGCCAGCAGTCTAATCCAGAGGGACGGTTTCCAAGAGACCCAGTACTTC. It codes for CASSLIQRDGFQETQYF.

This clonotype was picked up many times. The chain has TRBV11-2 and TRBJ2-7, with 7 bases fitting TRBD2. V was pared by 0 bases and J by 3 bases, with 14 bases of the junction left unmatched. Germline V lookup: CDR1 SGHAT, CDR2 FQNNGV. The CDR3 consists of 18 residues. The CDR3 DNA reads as TGTGCCAGCAGCTTAGAGGGGGGAGGGACCGATCAAATCTACGAGCAGTACTTC. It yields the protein CASSLEGGGTDQIYEQYF. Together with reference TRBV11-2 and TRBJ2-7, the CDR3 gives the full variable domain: EAGVAQSPRYKIIEKRQSVAFWCNPISGHATLYWYQQILGQGPKLLIQFQNNGVVDDSQLPKDRFSAERLKGVDSTLKIQPAKLEDSAVYLCASSLEGGGTDQIYEQYFGPGTRLTVT.

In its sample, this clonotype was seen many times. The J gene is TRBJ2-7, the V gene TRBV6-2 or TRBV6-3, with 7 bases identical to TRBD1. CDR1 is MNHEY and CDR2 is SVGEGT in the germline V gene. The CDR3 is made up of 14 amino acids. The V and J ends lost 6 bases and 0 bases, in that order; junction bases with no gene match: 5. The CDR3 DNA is TGTGCCAGCAGGAAAGACAGGGCCTCCTACGAGCAGTACTTC. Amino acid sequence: CASRKDRASYEQYF.

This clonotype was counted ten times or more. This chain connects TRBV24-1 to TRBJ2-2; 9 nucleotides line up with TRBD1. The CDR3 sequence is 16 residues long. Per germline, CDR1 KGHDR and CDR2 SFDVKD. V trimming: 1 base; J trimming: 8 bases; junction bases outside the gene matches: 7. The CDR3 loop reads CATSDFRQGGPGELFF. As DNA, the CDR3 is TGTGCCACCAGTGATTTCCGACAGGGGGGACCTGGGGAGCTGTTTTTT.

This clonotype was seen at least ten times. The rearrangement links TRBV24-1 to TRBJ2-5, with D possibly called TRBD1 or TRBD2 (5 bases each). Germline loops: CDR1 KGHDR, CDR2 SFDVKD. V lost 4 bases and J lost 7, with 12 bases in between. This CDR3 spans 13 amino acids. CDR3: CATSEAGAATQYF. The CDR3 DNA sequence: TGTGCCACCAGTGAAGCCGGGGCTGCGACCCAGTACTTC.

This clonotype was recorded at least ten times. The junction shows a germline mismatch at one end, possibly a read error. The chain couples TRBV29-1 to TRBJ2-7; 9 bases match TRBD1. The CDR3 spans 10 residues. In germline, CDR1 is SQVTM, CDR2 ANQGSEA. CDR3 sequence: CGQGYGEQYF. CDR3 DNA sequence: TGTGGACAGGGGTATGGGGAGCAGTACTTC.

CDR3 nucleotide sequence: TGTGCCAGTAGTACGAGGGATTCACGCGAAGCTTTCTTT. It yields the protein CASSTRDSREAFF. The V gene is TRBV19, the J gene TRBJ1-1; D gene unclear. This CDR3 region has 13 residues. Trimming shortened V by 4 bases and J by 8 bases, and 14 bases separated the two germline ends. Germline lookup yields CDR1 LNHDA and CDR2 SQIVND (reference sequence). Complete variable domain (other parts from reference TRBV19 and TRBJ1-1): DGGITQSPKYLFRKEGQNVTLSCEQNLNHDAMYWYRQDPGQGLRLIYYSQIVNDFQKGDIAEGYSVSREKKESFPLTVTSAQKNPTAFYLCASSTRDSREAFFGQGTRLTVV.

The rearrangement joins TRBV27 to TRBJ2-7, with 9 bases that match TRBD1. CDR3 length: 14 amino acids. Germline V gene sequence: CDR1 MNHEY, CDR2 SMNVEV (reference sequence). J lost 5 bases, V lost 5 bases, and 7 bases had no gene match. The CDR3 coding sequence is TGTGCCAGCAGTAGGACAGGGGTAAGCCACGAGCAGTACTTC. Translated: CASSRTGVSHEQYF.

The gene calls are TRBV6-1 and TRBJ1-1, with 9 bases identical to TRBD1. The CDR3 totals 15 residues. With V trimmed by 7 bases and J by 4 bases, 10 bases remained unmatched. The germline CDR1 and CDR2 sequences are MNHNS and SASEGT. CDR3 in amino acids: CASTLQGTGSTEAFF. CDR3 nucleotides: TGTGCCAGCACCCTACAGGGGACAGGGAGCACTGAAGCTTTCTTT.